The 22 T cell receptor beta chains given below trace back to one sample, sequenced in a study of patients and donors after allogeneic stem cell transplantation. TCRdb re-analysed the RT-PCR reads in MiXCR, keeping a single row per CDR3 protein. The sample records approximately 410,000 distinct CDR3 sequences, roughly 16% being singletons. The sequencing input was blood, either unsorted or a sorted T cell fraction (not recorded which). All receptors derive from a human donor who was either an allogeneic HSCT recipient or a stem cell or donor lymphocyte infusion donor (not recorded which). It is not recorded whose cells these are; they may come from a transplant donor.

In its sample, this clonotype was seen a few times. This chain joins TRBV12-3 or TRBV12-4 and TRBJ1-2; maybe TRBD1 (5 bases). This CDR3 is 14 amino acids long. V was trimmed by 5 bases and J by 3 bases, leaving 13 bases between them. For the CDR3, the DNA is TGTGCCAGCAGTCCAGAGACAGTATACTATGGCTACACCTTC. It specifies CASSPETVYYGYTF.

There are a few counts of this clonotype. The genes are TRBV29-1 and TRBJ1-2; 8 nucleotides agree with TRBD1. From germline, CDR1 is SQVTM and CDR2 ANQGSEA. CDR3 length: 12 residues. Unmatched junction bases numbered 2, after V lost 7 bases and J lost 1 base. CDR3 bases: TGCAGCGGAGGACAGGGTAACTATGGCTACACCTTC. Translated: CSGGQGNYGYTF.

This clonotype was picked up many times. The germline gene is not matched at one end of the junction; a read error may be the cause. DNA of the CDR3: TGTGCCAGCAGCTTAGGGTATGGCTACACCTTC. It is translated as CASSLGYGYTF. The chain uses TRBV12-3 or TRBV12-4 and TRBJ1-2; D call uncertain. The CDR3 runs 11 residues.

This chain links TRBV20-1 with TRBJ2-7; 7 nucleotides line up with TRBD2. The CDR3 loop spans 15 amino acids. V dropped 5 bases and J dropped 6; count of bases not matched to a gene: 16. Germline V gene data show CDR1 as DFQATT and CDR2 as SNEGSKA (reference sequence). This CDR3 is CSAFTGGSGRREQYF. CDR3 nucleotide sequence: TGCAGTGCTTTCACCGGGGGGTCCGGGCGACGCGAGCAGTACTTC.

The CDR3 region is CASARKGGTGELFF. The CDR3, as DNA: TGTGCCAGCGCCCGTAAGGGAGGCACCGGGGAGCTGTTTTTT. V usage is TRBV6-1 and J usage is TRBJ2-2; D may be TRBD2 (6 bases). CDR1 and CDR2 from the germline V gene are MNHNS and SASEGT. The CDR3 runs 14 residues. Between the trimmed V and J ends, which lost 8 bases and 4 bases, there was a span of 14 bases.

This clonotype showed up just a few times. The chain joins TRBV25-1 to TRBJ2-3, with a tentative D call TRBD2 (5 bases). Germline V gives CDR1 MGHDK, CDR2 SYGVNS. This CDR3 comprises 13 residues. Trimming removed 5 bases from V and 11 bases from J, with 17 bases in between. The CDR3 spells CASSPPDPRGQYF. In DNA, the CDR3 is TGTGCCAGCAGTCCGCCGGACCCCCGGGGGCAGTATTTT. Combining the CDR3 with reference TRBV25-1 and TRBJ2-3 gives the whole variable domain EADIYQTPRYLVIGTGKKITLECSQTMGHDKMYWYQQDPGMELHLIHYSYGVNSTEKGDLSSESTVSRIRTEHFPLTLESARPSHTSQYLCASSPPDPRGQYFGPGTRLTVL.

This clonotype turned up a few times. The J gene is TRBJ2-1, the V gene TRBV9, with TRBD1 matching over 11 bases. The germline V gene encodes CDR1 SGDLS and CDR2 YYNGEE. J gave up 6 bases and V 0 bases, and 2 bases lay outside the gene matches. This CDR3 has 15 amino acids. CDR3 amino acids: CASSVGGTGGNEQFF. As DNA, the CDR3 is TGTGCCAGCAGCGTAGGGGGGACAGGGGGCAATGAGCAGTTCTTC.

Only a few counts were recorded for this clonotype. The chain couples TRBV7-9 to TRBJ2-3; either TRBD1 or TRBD2 may fit D (6 bases each). Trimming removed 11 bases at V and 2 bases at J, with 20 bases between. Germline V CDR1 and CDR2: SEHNR, FQNEAQ (reference sequence). The CDR3 contains 15 residues. For the CDR3, the DNA is TGTGCCGGACAAGGGGGGACCTCTGCCACAGATACGCAGTATTTT. Amino acid sequence: CAGQGGTSATDTQYF.

The CDR3 sequence is CASSSGQGAENEQFF. The CDR3 DNA sequence: TGTGCCAGCAGCTCGGGACAGGGGGCTGAAAATGAGCAGTTCTTC. The chain has TRBV7-9 and TRBJ2-1; TRBD1 agrees at 12 bases. Trimming removed 4 bases from V and 7 bases from J; junction bases left unmatched: 5. This CDR3 spans 15 amino acids. CDR1 and CDR2 (germline): SEHNR, FQNEAQ (reference sequence).

This clonotype was picked up a small number of times. The rearrangement uses TRBV20-1 and TRBJ2-3; D call uncertain. V lost 0 bases and J lost 14, with 15 bases in between. CDR1 is DFQATT and CDR2 is SNEGSKA in the germline V gene (reference sequence). The CDR3 sequence is 12 residues long. The CDR3 nucleotides are TGCAGTGCTAGAGAGGCTCCGACTCGCAGGTATTTT. Protein product: CSAREAPTRRYF.

This chain uses TRBV7-9 with TRBJ2-5; TRBD1 matches at 10 bases. Trimming took 10 bases from V and 4 from J; bases not matched to a gene: 6. Germline V gene lookup returns CDR1 SEHNR and CDR2 FQNEAQ (reference sequence). The CDR3 runs 13 residues. This CDR3 reads CATPTGGLETQYF. CDR3 sequence (DNA): TGTGCCACACCGACAGGGGGCCTAGAGACCCAGTACTTC.

This clonotype was detected only a few times. The rearrangement uses TRBV25-1 and TRBJ2-2, with D maybe TRBD1 (6 bases). The germline V gene encodes CDR1 MGHDK and CDR2 SYGVNS. Trimming pared 6 bases from V and 1 base from J, leaving 9 bases between. The CDR3 covers 14 residues. The CDR3 DNA reads TGTGCCAGCAGCGTGGGACAGAACACCGGGGAGCTGTTTTTT. Its translation: CASSVGQNTGELFF.

This clonotype was seen more than once but under ten times. This chain connects TRBV5-1 to TRBJ2-1; 8 nucleotides agree with TRBD1. Germline trimming cut 4 bases from V and 8 bases from J; bases unmatched to any gene: 11. Per the germline V gene, CDR1 is SGHRS and CDR2 is YFSETQ. The CDR3 loop spans 15 amino acids. The CDR3 sequence: CASSPKTGDLDEQFF. The CDR3 DNA sequence: TGCGCCAGCAGCCCGAAGACAGGGGATTTAGATGAGCAGTTCTTC.

This clonotype came up a few times. This chain uses TRBV11-2 with TRBJ2-2; 7 nucleotides agree with TRBD1. The trim removed 7 bases at V and 6 bases at J, leaving 8 bases unmatched. Germline loops: CDR1 SGHAT, CDR2 FQNNGV. There are 14 residues in the CDR3. The DNA for the CDR3 is TGTGCCAGCACTCCCCAGGGGGTAGCCGGGGAGCTGTTTTTT. It codes for CASTPQGVAGELFF.

V gene TRBV28 combines with J gene TRBJ2-2; TRBD1 agrees at 9 bases. Per germline, CDR1 MDHEN and CDR2 SYDVKM. The junction had 2 bases not matched to a gene; V was cut back by 6 bases and J by 0 bases. The CDR3 sequence is 15 residues long. The CDR3 nucleotides read TGTGCCAGCAGCCGACAGGGGGCGAACACCGGGGAGCTGTTTTTT. This codes for CASSRQGANTGELFF.

This clonotype was seen only once. The chain links TRBV4-1 to TRBJ1-5, with D hard to call. The CDR3 is 15 residues long. The ends were cut back, 2 bases at V and 7 bases at J, with 15 bases in the middle. Germline V gene data show CDR1 as MGHRA and CDR2 as YSYEKL. This CDR3 is CASSQTVLEKQPQHF. DNA of the CDR3: TGCGCCAGCAGCCAAACAGTCCTCGAGAAGCAGCCCCAGCATTTT.

The rearrangement links TRBV21-1 to TRBJ2-7; TRBD1 was called by the table and not checked on the DNA. TRBV21-1 is a recognized pseudogene. The CDR3 length is 15 residues. The CDR3 DNA reads TGTGCCAGCAGCCCAAACCGGACAGGGAAGGACGAGCAGTACTTC. It codes for CASSPNRTGKDEQYF.

The chain recombines TRBV20-1 with TRBJ1-5, with D tentatively TRBD1 (6 bases). The CDR3 contains 9 residues. Germline CDR1 reads DFQATT; CDR2 reads SNEGSKA (reference sequence). V was shortened by 6 bases and J by 15 bases, with 12 bases between the two germline ends. Here the CDR3 reads CSAGAVAHF. The CDR3 bases are TGCAGTGCGGGGGCAGTGGCGCATTTT.

Only a few counts were recorded for this clonotype. The V and J genes are TRBV3-1 and TRBJ2-1; D remains unclear. Germline CDR1 LGHDT, CDR2 YNNKEL (reference sequence). V lost 3 bases and J lost 7, with 4 bases in between. This CDR3 spans 11 amino acids. CDR3 sequence reads: CASSQQNEQFF. The DNA for the CDR3 is TGTGCCAGCAGCCAGCAGAATGAGCAGTTCTTC.

J is TRBJ2-7 and V is TRBV20-1, with TRBD1 as a possible D gene (6 bases). Trimming removed 0 bases at V and 6 bases at J, with 18 bases between. Germline V lookup: CDR1 DFQATT, CDR2 SNEGSKA (reference sequence). The CDR3 has 15 residues. The CDR3 here is CSAREMGSKGGEQYF. The CDR3 DNA sequence: TGCAGTGCTAGAGAAATGGGCAGTAAAGGGGGCGAGCAGTACTTC.

The chain is built from TRBV25-1 and TRBJ2-7; no reliable D call. The V gene lost 1 base and the J gene lost 7 bases, with 17 bases spanning the gap. Germline V gene lookup returns CDR1 MGHDK and CDR2 SYGVNS. The CDR3 runs 15 residues. This CDR3 is CASSESRQLPEEQYF. CDR3 coding DNA: TGTGCCAGCAGTGAATCTAGACAACTGCCTGAAGAGCAGTACTTC.

This clonotype occurred a few times. The V gene is TRBV4-3, the J gene TRBJ2-1; 7 nucleotides line up with TRBD2. The germline V gene encodes CDR1 LGHNA and CDR2 YSLEER. CDR3 length: 13 residues. Trimming cost V 1 base and J 7 bases; bases outside gene matches: 1. The CDR3 protein is CASSQGGGNEQFF. The CDR3 nucleotides read TGCGCCAGCAGCCAAGGGGGGGGGAATGAGCAGTTCTTC.